A single T cell receptor (beta chain) is shown here with its context. V was shortened by 5 bases and J by 2 bases, with 18 bases between the two germline ends. The CDR3 length is 16 residues. Germline V gives CDR1 SGHTA, CDR2 FQGNSA. This entry belongs to a study of blood T cell repertoires in COVID-19. For the study at large: Specimens from acute and convalescent COVID-19 originated in the United States, Italy and Spain. Nucleic acid was either cDNA or gDNA, and it came from T cells, B-cell-depleted T cells, or PBMCs.

In the original workflow: Amplification from reference gene primers served as the basis for estimated nucleated cell counts. Method: immunoSEQ multiplex PCR; TCRdb's copy keeps in-frame clones and lacks some. The V and J calls and clone size come from that table; D and trimming were worked out from the DNA. The table has approximately 230,000 clones, about 85% seen once. The rearrangement uses TRBV7-2 and TRBJ2-5; D may be TRBD2 (5 bases). The TCR comes from a man between 18 and 35 years old with active or convalescent COVID-19. Source material: peripheral blood. The CDR3 bases are TGTGCCAGCAGCCCACGATGGACGGGGATACAAGAGACCCAGTACTTC. Protein: CASSPRWTGIQETQYF.